This T cell receptor (beta chain) is from a study of identical twins. Unique molecular identifiers were in the cDNA, with template-switch universal primer binding. A single record per CDR3 protein comes from TCRdb applying MiXCR to the 5' RACE reads. The data show roughly 470,000 distinct CDR3 sequences, with 14% seen just once and approximately 0.98% held by the top ten. For this clonotype: No antigen is known for it.

The CDR3 consists of 15 residues. With 1 base removed from V and 4 bases from J, the gap between germline ends came to 12 bases. Germline V gene lookup returns CDR1 SNHLY and CDR2 FYNNEI. Study conclusions and caveats: The authors noted that invariant MAIT and iNKT cells could partly confound zero-insertion analyses. Memory repertoires lacked the insertion deficit that abundant cord blood beta clonotypes showed.

The same specimen was also included in a second study, on yellow fever vaccine responses in identical twins.

V and J are TRBV2 and TRBJ2-3, with D unresolved. The sequenced material came from CD4+ T cells sorted from blood. The receptor was isolated from a woman aged 18 to 35 in good health. For the CDR3, the DNA is TGTGCCAGCAGTGAAGGCGCAGGATTGTCAGATACGCAGTATTTT. Encoded protein: CASSEGAGLSDTQYF. The full variable domain, its missing parts supplied by reference TRBV2 and TRBJ2-3, is EPEVTQTPSHQVTQMGQEVILRCVPISNHLYFYWYRQILGQKVEFLVSFYNNEISEKSEIFDDQFSVERPDGSNFTLKIRSTKLEDSAMYFCASSEGAGLSDTQYFGPGTRLTVL.